The rows below give T cell receptor beta chains drawn from one sample of a study of blood T cell repertoires in COVID-19. Data came from immunoSEQ multiplex PCR; TCRdb stores just in-frame clones and leaves some out. The table has some 56,000 clones, about 88% seen once. The sequenced material came from peripheral blood. The receptors stem from a woman aged 60 to 75 with COVID-19, enrolled during active disease. Both conserved end residues are part of each CDR3. D genes are given only for firm matches. Only part of the rows carry a size: once, few, many, or a class if the clone is expanded.

v_call	clone_size	j_call	d_call	cdr3_nt	cdr3_aa
TRBV25-1	once	TRBJ2-3	TRBD2	TGTGCCAGCGCCCCAAGAAGTGGGAGGGTTACAGATACGCAGTATTTT	CASAPRSGRVTDTQYF
TRBV4-1	.	TRBJ2-1	TRBD2	TGCGCCAGCAGCTTATCCCCCCAAACTAGCGGAAGCTCCTACAATGAGCAGTTCTTC	CASSLSPQTSGSSYNEQFF
TRBV27	.	TRBJ1-1	.	TGTGCCAGCAGCCGGTGGAACACTGAAGCTTTCTTT	CASSRWNTEAFF
TRBV30	.	TRBJ1-6	.	TGTGCCTGGAGTGGCCGGTCTAATTCACCCCTCCACTTT	CAWSGRSNSPLHF
TRBV30	once	TRBJ1-6	.	TGTGCCTGGAGTGTGGGGACACTGAATTCACCCCTCCACTTT	CAWSVGTLNSPLHF
TRBV13	few	TRBJ1-2	.	TGTGCCAGCAGCTTGTTTCGGGGGGCCTATGGCTACACCTTC	CASSLFRGAYGYTF
TRBV27	.	TRBJ1-1	TRBD1	TGTGCCAGCAGTTTATTCAGGGGGTCTGAAGCTTTCTTT	CASSLFRGSEAFF
TRBV9	.	TRBJ1-2	.	TGTGCCAGCAGCGTAGACAGGAACTATGGCTACACCTTC	CASSVDRNYGYTF
TRBV19	once	TRBJ2-6	.	TGTGCCAGTAGTGTGACATGGGCGACGGCTGGGGCCAACGTCCTGACTTTC	CASSVTWATAGANVLTF
TRBV5-1	.	TRBJ1-3	.	TGCGCCAGCAGCTTGGAGCCTCAATACTCTGGAAACACCATATATTTT	CASSLEPQYSGNTIYF
TRBV6-2/TRBV6-3	.	TRBJ1-1	.	TGTGCCAGCAGTTACTGGAGTTCAGGGGAAGCTTTCTTT	CASSYWSSGEAFF
TRBV19	.	TRBJ1-2	.	TGTGCCAGTAGTTCAACCAATCGGAGGAGAAACTATGGCTACACCTTC	CASSSTNRRRNYGYTF
TRBV7-9	.	TRBJ2-5	.	TGTGCCAGCAGCTTAGCGGGAGCCCGAGGCCCCGTCCAAGAGACCCAGTACTTC	CASSLAGARGPVQETQYF
TRBV6-2/TRBV6-3	.	TRBJ2-3	.	TGTGCCAGCAGTTACGGACAAGCTGCTAGCACAGATACGCAGTATTTT	CASSYGQAASTDTQYF
TRBV2	.	TRBJ2-5	.	TGTGCCAGCAGAAGAACAGAGGGGGAAGAGACCCAGTACTTC	CASRRTEGEETQYF
TRBV24-1	.	TRBJ2-2	.	TGTGCCACCAGTGATACTGGGCCGAACACCGGGGAGCTGTTTTTT	CATSDTGPNTGELFF
TRBV3-1/TRBV3-2	.	TRBJ1-2	.	TGTGCCAGCAGCCCCTCCGGGAGGCCCCCCTGGGATGGCTACACCTTC	CASSPSGRPPWDGYTF
TRBV24-1	.	TRBJ2-1	.	TGTGCCACCAGCGACACAGGGTCGGGATACAATGAGCAGTTCTTC	CATSDTGSGYNEQFF
TRBV6-1	.	TRBJ1-1	.	TGTGCCAGCAGTGACCCGGGGGGTGGAACTGAAGCTTTCTTT	CASSDPGGGTEAFF
TRBV7-9	.	TRBJ2-1	.	TGTGCCAGCAGACACCCCGGAGGTCCTATCTACAATGAGCAGTTCTTC	CASRHPGGPIYNEQFF
TRBV18	.	TRBJ2-5	TRBD2	TGTGCCAGCTCACCACGGGATAGCGGGGGATCGGACTTC	CASSPRDSGGSDF
TRBV27	.	TRBJ2-1	TRBD1	TGTGCCAGCAGTTTGACAGGGGCTCCCTACAATGAGCAGTTCTTC	CASSLTGAPYNEQFF
TRBV19	.	TRBJ1-2	.	TGTGCCAGTACCTCGGACAGATGGCTGAACTATGGCTACACCTTC	CASTSDRWLNYGYTF
TRBV3-1/TRBV3-2	.	TRBJ1-2	.	TGTGCCAGCAGCCCCCCCGGCAGGGGTGGCTACACCTTC	CASSPPGRGGYTF
TRBV27	.	TRBJ1-1	TRBD1	TGTGCCAGCAGTTTATCGACGTGGGGACAGGGGAGGAACACTGAAGCTTTCTTT	CASSLSTWGQGRNTEAFF
TRBV25-1	.	TRBJ2-2	.	TGTGCCAGCAGTGATATATCAGGGAACACCGGGGAGCTGTTTTTT	CASSDISGNTGELFF
TRBV4-3	few	TRBJ2-1	.	TGCGCCAGCAGCTACAACACCTACAATGAGCAGTTCTTC	CASSYNTYNEQFF
TRBV9	.	TRBJ1-1	.	TGTGCCAGCAGTGGCCTCCGGAACACTGAAGCTTTCTTT	CASSGLRNTEAFF
TRBV27	.	TRBJ1-4	.	TGTGCCAGCAGGCCCGGAGGGGTCGAAAAACTGTTTTTT	CASRPGGVEKLFF
TRBV7-2	.	TRBJ2-3	TRBD2	TGTGCCAGCGGACTAGCGGGAACAGATACGCAGTATTTT	CASGLAGTDTQYF
TRBV7-9	.	TRBJ2-1	TRBD1	TGTGCCAGCAGCCCCGAGGGGGCTAAGCCCTACAATGAGCAGTTCTTC	CASSPEGAKPYNEQFF
TRBV19	.	TRBJ2-5	TRBD1	TGTGCCAGTAGTATAATCGGGACAGGGCGCCAAGAGACCCAGTACTTC	CASSIIGTGRQETQYF
TRBV27	.	TRBJ1-1	.	TGTGCCAGTCGAGACTTGAACACTGAAGCTTTCTTT	CASRDLNTEAFF
TRBV10-1	.	TRBJ2-1	TRBD2	TGCGCCAGCAGTAGCGGGAGTGTCTACAATGAGCAGTTCTTC	CASSSGSVYNEQFF
TRBV5-5	.	TRBJ1-5	.	TGTGCCAGCACAAAGCAACAGGGCCCGAATCAGCCCCAGCATTTT	CASTKQQGPNQPQHF
TRBV6-2/TRBV6-3	.	TRBJ2-7	.	TGTGCCAGCAGTTCCTTAGCTCGCTGGGGCCGACCGTGGGAGCAGTACTTC	CASSSLARWGRPWEQYF
TRBV5-1	.	TRBJ2-1	TRBD2	TGCGCCAGCAGCTTCCCCGGGGGGGCGCTAGCGGGAGTGTTGAATGAGCAGTTCTTC	CASSFPGGALAGVLNEQFF
TRBV6-5	.	TRBJ1-6	TRBD1	TGTGCCAGCAGTCGCTCCGGGACAGGCGATTCACCCCTCCACTTT	CASSRSGTGDSPLHF
TRBV10-3	.	TRBJ1-4	TRBD1	TGTGCCATCAGTGTGGACAGGGGGAGGGAAAAACTGTTTTTT	CAISVDRGREKLFF
TRBV7-9	once	TRBJ1-1	TRBD1	TGTGCCAGCAGCCCGGGACAGACCCACACTGAAGCTTTCTTT	CASSPGQTHTEAFF
TRBV11-2	once	TRBJ2-5	.	TGTGCCAGCAGCTCCCGGGACACCGCCGGGACCCAGTACTTC	CASSSRDTAGTQYF
TRBV11-3	.	TRBJ2-2	.	TGTGCCAGCAGTGGTACTGCGAACACCGGGGAGCTGTTTTTT	CASSGTANTGELFF
TRBV7-9	few	TRBJ1-2	.	TGTGCCAGCAGCTCCCCAGACAAACCCTATGGCTACACCTTC	CASSSPDKPYGYTF
TRBV10-1	.	TRBJ1-3	.	TGCGCCAGCAGTCCCGGGACACCTGGAAACACCATATATTTT	CASSPGTPGNTIYF
TRBV28	.	TRBJ1-2	TRBD1	TGTGCCAGCAGTCCGGGACAGAAATTTACTTCCAACTATGGCTACACCTTC	CASSPGQKFTSNYGYTF
TRBV7-2	.	TRBJ1-6	.	TGTGCCAGCAGCCAAGACCAAGGACCCCGGGGTCCCCTCCACTTT	CASSQDQGPRGPLHF
TRBV4-2	.	TRBJ2-7	TRBD2	TGTGCCAGCAGCCAAGATATGAGCGGGGATACCTACGAGCAGTACTTC	CASSQDMSGDTYEQYF
TRBV7-9	.	TRBJ2-1	.	TGTGCCAGCAGCCCCGGCTACAATGAGCAGTTCTTC	CASSPGYNEQFF
TRBV7-2	.	TRBJ1-6	TRBD1	TGTGCCAGCAGCCCAGCGGGCCAGACAGGGGTCAATTCACCCCTCCACTTT	CASSPAGQTGVNSPLHF
TRBV5-1	.	TRBJ2-7	.	TGCGCCAGCAGCGGACCTCCCGAGACAGACTACGAGCAGTACTTC	CASSGPPETDYEQYF
TRBV6-6	once	TRBJ1-4	.	TGTGCCAGCAGTTACTCGCGGTCAGGGAATGAAAAACTGTTTTTT	CASSYSRSGNEKLFF
TRBV6-5	.	TRBJ2-1	.	TGTGCCAGCAGTTTCAGCGGAGGGGAATACAATGAGCAGTTCTTC	CASSFSGGEYNEQFF
TRBV27	.	TRBJ1-6	.	TGTGCCAGCAGTTCCCTCGGGGAGGGTGGGAATTCACCCCTCCACTTT	CASSSLGEGGNSPLHF
TRBV4-1	.	TRBJ1-2	.	TGCGCCAGCAGCCAAGATCAGCAGGGGCCCTCCTATGGCTACACCTTC	CASSQDQQGPSYGYTF
TRBV5-1	.	TRBJ2-2	TRBD1	TGCGCCAGCAGCTCCCTAGGGACAGGGGGCGGCACCGGGGAGCTGTTTTTT	CASSSLGTGGGTGELFF
TRBV11-3	.	TRBJ2-2	TRBD1	TGTGCCAGCAGCTCTGTGCTCTGGACAGGGGAGAACGGGGAGCTGTTTTTT	CASSSVLWTGENGELFF